This is a list of T cell receptor beta chains from one sample in a study of blood T cell repertoires in COVID-19. The repertoire was sequenced with immunoSEQ multiplex PCR; TCRdb's copy has only in-frame clones and lacks some. The table records fewer than 120,000 clones, more than 70% of them present only once. Sample: peripheral blood. The receptors come from a woman between 45 and 65 years old with acute or convalescent COVID-19. CDR3s include the opening cysteine and the closing phenylalanine or tryptophan. D genes are given only for firm matches. Size values are once, few and many counts, or a class for expanded clones, and some rows have none.

V gene	D gene	J gene	clone size	CDR3 protein	CDR3 DNA
TRBV6-1	-	TRBJ1-5	-	CASSELPVGGPQHF	TGTGCCAGCAGTGAACTACCGGTTGGTGGTCCCCAGCATTTT
TRBV4-2	TRBD2	TRBJ2-7	-	CASSQDPSGGYEQYF	TGTGCCAGCAGCCAAGATCCTAGCGGGGGTTACGAGCAGTACTTC
TRBV7-2	-	TRBJ1-1	few	CASSPRPGETEAFF	TGTGCCAGCAGCCCGAGGCCCGGGGAGACTGAAGCTTTCTTT
TRBV19	-	TRBJ1-1	once	CASSPLSGARTEAFF	TGTGCCAGTAGTCCTCTTTCAGGGGCTCGCACTGAAGCTTTCTTT
TRBV2	-	TRBJ1-6	-	CASSEAALPGTSSPLHF	TGTGCCAGCAGTGAAGCGGCCCTCCCCGGGACAAGCTCACCCCTCCACTTT
TRBV6-5	-	TRBJ1-1	-	CASSSRRESWNTEAFF	TGTGCCAGCAGTTCCCGCAGGGAAAGTTGGAACACTGAAGCTTTCTTT
TRBV7-6	TRBD2	TRBJ2-1	-	CASSPATSAAPEQFF	TGTGCCAGCAGCCCGGCGACTAGCGCCGCTCCTGAGCAGTTCTTC
TRBV27	TRBD2	TRBJ2-5	-	CASSLRPYGLDETQYF	TGTGCCAGCAGTTTACGCCCGTACGGACTAGACGAGACCCAGTACTTC
TRBV19	-	TRBJ2-6	-	CASSTGSGANVLTF	TGTGCCAGTAGTACGGGGTCAGGGGCCAACGTCCTGACTTTC
TRBV6-5	TRBD1	TRBJ1-4	few	CASSPPGQQNEKLFF	TGTGCCAGCAGTCCACCGGGACAGCAAAATGAAAAACTGTTTTTT
TRBV19	TRBD1	TRBJ1-1	-	CASSISMTGGTEAFF	TGTGCCAGTAGTATCAGTATGACAGGGGGCACTGAAGCTTTCTTT
TRBV6-4	-	TRBJ2-1	-	CASSVGVGYEQFF	TGTGCCAGCAGTGTTGGAGTCGGATATGAGCAGTTCTTC
TRBV2	TRBD2	TRBJ2-1	-	CASSDLREANEQFF	TGTGCCAGCAGTGATCTGCGGGAGGCAAATGAGCAGTTCTTC
TRBV10-3	-	TRBJ2-5	-	CAISDPVSGQETQYF	TGTGCCATCAGTGACCCCGTTAGCGGACAAGAGACCCAGTACTTC
TRBV28	-	TRBJ1-4	-	CASSNGGREEKLFF	TGTGCCAGCAGTAATGGTGGTAGGGAGGAAAAACTGTTTTTT
TRBV3-1/TRBV3-2	-	TRBJ2-1	-	CASSEPGGVHHEQFF	TGTGCCAGCAGCGAACCCGGAGGCGTTCACCATGAGCAGTTCTTC
TRBV28	TRBD1	TRBJ2-3	-	CASSPPRTGGVGDTDTQYF	TGTGCCAGCAGTCCCCCCCGGACAGGGGGCGTGGGGGACACAGATACGCAGTATTTT
TRBV7-2	-	TRBJ2-2	-	CASSLRFTGTGELFF	TGTGCCAGCAGCTTAAGATTTACGGGGACCGGGGAGCTGTTTTTT
TRBV3-1/TRBV3-2	TRBD2	TRBJ2-1	-	CASSQSTSGRGNEQFF	TGTGCCAGCAGCCAATCGACTAGCGGGAGGGGTAATGAGCAGTTCTTC
TRBV28	TRBD2	TRBJ2-3	-	CASSPPFSGMYGTQYF	TGTGCCAGCAGCCCCCCCTTTAGCGGGATGTATGGTACGCAGTATTTT
TRBV10-3	-	TRBJ2-5	-	CAIKHNLEREETQYF	TGTGCCATCAAGCATAACCTTGAGCGTGAAGAGACCCAGTACTTC
TRBV13	-	TRBJ1-3	once	CASSFPGEISGNTIYF	TGTGCCAGCAGCTTTCCAGGGGAAATCTCTGGAAACACCATATATTTT
TRBV2	TRBD2	TRBJ2-2	-	CASLGQGLAGGPGTGELFF	TGTGCCAGCCTCGGACAGGGACTAGCGGGAGGGCCAGGGACCGGGGAGCTGTTTTTT
TRBV24-1	-	TRBJ2-5	few	CATSDPPATGGQETQYF	TGTGCCACCAGTGACCCCCCTGCGACAGGTGGGCAAGAGACCCAGTACTTC
TRBV2	TRBD1	TRBJ2-2	-	CASSGDRVSNTGELFF	TGTGCCAGCAGCGGAGACAGGGTATCGAACACCGGGGAGCTGTTTTTT
TRBV6-5	-	TRBJ2-1	once	CASSTDRASYNEQFF	TGTGCCAGCAGTACCGACAGAGCCTCCTACAATGAGCAGTTCTTC
TRBV3-1/TRBV3-2	-	TRBJ2-4	-	CASSQKGVAKNIQYF	TGTGCCAGCAGCCAAAAGGGGGTAGCCAAAAACATTCAGTACTTC
TRBV7-2	-	TRBJ2-2	-	CASSLIPFGGGELFF	TGTGCCAGCAGCTTAATCCCCTTCGGGGGCGGGGAGCTGTTTTTT
TRBV21-1	-	TRBJ2-1	-	CASSKDPAGWSYNEQFF	TGTGCCAGCAGCAAAGACCCGGCGGGGTGGTCCTACAATGAGCAGTTCTTC
TRBV19	TRBD1	TRBJ1-2	-	CASSLLGTGGRGYTF	TGTGCCAGTAGTCTACTCGGGACAGGGGGACGTGGCTACACCTTC
TRBV10-3	-	TRBJ2-5	-	CAISEAEETQYF	TGTGCCATCAGTGAGGCCGAGGAGACCCAGTACTTC